The entry below gives a single T cell receptor beta chain sequence along with its context. This clone was picked up a small number of times. Its target antigen remains unknown. Base qualities are not at hand, and no much larger clone is one base apart. The cohort comprised some 730 healthy bone marrow donors. At the time of sampling, every cohort member was nominally healthy, though immune exposures that went unrecorded were likely present. The donor tested CMV seropositive and was one of the 289 seropositive cohort members. Every donor gave a peripheral blood sample, and the peripheral blood mononuclear cells from that sample were used for TCR beta sequencing. The Qiagen DNeasy Blood Extraction Kit was used to extract genomic DNA from the blood cell samples. To prepare the library, the immunoSEQ multiplex PCR assay was applied. For the multiplex PCR, a mixture combining 60 forward primers for TCR Vbeta segments and 13 reverse primers for TCR Jbeta segments was used. The CDR3 region of rearranged TCR beta genes was amplified from genomic DNA by a multiplex PCR assay. The Illumina HiSeq System was used to sequence the amplified TCR beta libraries as 87-base-pair reads. The paper's data handling went like this. A later analysis counted about 80 million unique TCR beta chains across the 666 repertoires, and 9.5 million to 11 million of these chains were shared by at least two donors. To remove PCR and sequencing errors, raw reads were error-corrected and collapsed into unique sequences using a nearest-neighbor algorithm that merged closely related sequences. V, D and J gene segments were assigned by aligning CDR3 sequences to IMGT reference sequences. Each retained sequence needed at least a six-nucleotide match to both a V gene segment and a J gene segment. A rearrangement was called productive if the CDR3 had no stop codons and remained in frame with V and J, and every other rearrangement was called non-productive. Following IMGT convention, CDR3 was defined as the stretch from the second conserved V-encoded cysteine up to the conserved J-encoded phenylalanine. Sequences without an unambiguous match to a single V gene segment were excluded from the earlier analysis of 450 to 650 of the donors. An earlier analysis of 587 of the donors classified V segments as functional when productive rearrangements were above 56.7% and as segregating when the standard deviation between donors was above 5%. To diagnose cytomegalovirus status from the catalog of TCR beta chain sequences, a statistical classification framework was built. V and J gene assignment, in a later analysis, came from comparing TCR nucleotide sequences with IMGT/GENE-DB human TR gene sequences. Using the TCRdist pipeline, a later analysis assigned CDR3 sequences along with most-parsimonious VDJ recombination scenarios. A later analysis defined each TCR beta chain by its CDR3 amino acid sequence plus V-gene family, and excluded reads lacking a unique V-gene family. A later analysis removed roughly 590 highly shared, low-generation-probability nucleotide sequences to deal with suspected cross-contamination and a sequencing artifact. For each public chain, a later analysis derived a clonal expansion index from normalized ranks of inferred template counts within each repertoire. Generation probabilities in a later analysis came from a VDJ recombination model fitted to out-of-frame rearrangements, and those results were checked against IGoR. Hypergeometric tests were used in a later analysis to score TCR-TCR, TCR-HLA and TCR-CMV co-occurrence, with a repertoire-size bias correction applied to the TCR pairs. A later analysis estimated false discovery rates by permuting HLA or CMV assignments 20 times. In a later analysis, co-occurring TCRs were grouped using DBSCAN, and TCRdist sequence similarity was added for clustering within HLA-allele-positive subsets. Co-occurrence clustering excluded repertoires with fewer than 30,000 or more than 120,000 public chains, plus five with anomalous nucleotide sharing. What TCRdb holds here is the immuneACCESS table cut down to in-frame rearrangements. Part of the clones is not present; checked against another copy, under half of the missing clones reflect an unresolved V gene, and the others are unexplained. V and J calls and clone size come straight from that table; D and trimming were deduced from the DNA. Within this sample are fewer than 130,000 clones, with less than 85% of them counted one time only. The top ten clones comprise 13% of the sample.

The data originate from a study of cytomegalovirus exposure and HLA in healthy donors listed by TCRdb under 2017. For the study in its entirety: An earlier analysis of some 500 of the donors reported roughly 300 Gb of sequence data and 120 million or so unique TCR beta sequences from approximately 180 million T cells. An early release that covered roughly 600 HLA-typed donors contained 250 to 350 gigabases of sequencing data and about 93 million unique TCR sequences. A later genetic analysis used genome-wide SNP genotypes for about 60% of the 666 donors, treating that subset as a discovery cohort. HLA typing included class I and class II loci at four-digit resolution. To decide whether each TCR beta V gene segment behaved as functional or pseudogenic, an earlier analysis of approximately 620 of the donors relied on high-throughput TCR beta sequencing. The study used immunosequencing to profile the T cell repertoires of some 600 subjects and linked those repertoires to cytomegalovirus serostatus. Donor age, sex, ethnicity and CMV serostatus were collected together with the repertoire data. Among 300 to 500 genotyped donors of the cohort, an average of around 250,000 unique TCR beta nucleotide sequences was sequenced per donor, of which roughly 17% were non-productive. Because of strong linkage in the cohort, roughly five DR-DQ haplotypes were treated as single units for association and clustering. Typing coverage differed by locus: A, B, C, DRB1 and DQB1 were typed in roughly 629-630 donors, DQA1 in around 500, DPA1 in around 600, and DPB1 in approximately 450. The study aimed to test whether cataloging public T cell receptors could reveal signatures of past pathogen exposure. Among the roughly 390 genotyped donors, around 81% belonged to the genetic ancestry cluster associated with self-reported Caucasian donors. Every discovery cohort repertoire had been produced on one sequencing platform. In the later analysis, no new phenotypic data were used to find candidate immune exposures; instead, reliance was placed on TCR beta sequences and their occurrence across donors. Along with the roughly 670-subject first cohort, a separate validation cohort of over a hundred different subjects was used. In a later analysis, previously published TCR beta repertoires from roughly 710 donors were re-analyzed and high-resolution HLA genotyping was added so that TCR occurrence patterns could be studied. The study combined high-throughput TCR immunosequencing, statistical association of individual TCRs with disease status, and machine learning to predict cytomegalovirus infection status. Study-wide conclusions, independent of this receptor: In a later genetic analysis, fewer N-insertions in productive TCRs were reported among donors in an Asian-associated ancestry cluster than the roughly 640-donor mean. Across donors, most TCR sequences were observed very rarely, whereas some public TCRs were present in many individuals. A later analysis found that most CMV-associated TCR beta chains appeared HLA-restricted, with HLA associations seemingly driven largely by CMV exposure. The authors suggested that the approach could potentially be extended to other disease states and immunological phenotypes. In a later analysis, the rate of TCR association differed among HLA loci, with DRB1 alleles having the most associated TCRs and HLA-C alleles having the fewest. The presence/absence analyses assumed that sequencing depth was roughly uniform across donors, and that assumption may not be true. In an earlier analysis of fewer than 700 of the donors, most TCR beta V segments appeared in productive rearrangements about 87% or about 30% of the time, broadly matching IMGT annotations. A later analysis reported that several top co-occurrence clusters appeared linked to parvovirus B19, influenza, CMV and Epstein-Barr virus. When HLA alleles, especially DR and DQ, strongly co-occurred, TCR associations were difficult to assign to individual alleles. A few of the identified cytomegalovirus-associated TCR beta chains were confirmed in vitro to be specific for cytomegalovirus antigens. A later analysis associated about 18,000 TCR beta sequences with specific HLA alleles at a false discovery rate of 0.05. Compared with equally common non-associated chains, HLA-associated TCR beta chains in a later analysis were more clonally expanded and had lower generation probabilities. HLA typing was unavailable for some donors at each locus, so association tests used only the typed subset. Linkage disequilibrium might explain the correlated functional status among segregating V segments, but an unknown experimental factor could not be ruled out. This cohort had only TCR beta chains sequenced, and the lack of alpha or paired-chain data limited which features could be detected. A cluster of highly shared sequence variants was judged likely to represent a technical artifact of the sequencing pipeline. In a later genetic analysis, a missense DCLRE1C variant was associated with V-gene and J-gene trimming of TCR beta chains, and the association was replicated in an independent cohort. Roughly 15 rarely observed V segments, including chromosome 9 orphons, were excluded from the earlier analysis of approximately 600 of the donors because counts were too low. A further reported finding was that TCR beta sequences accurately predicted the HLA-A and HLA-B alleles for most subjects in the first cohort. The classifier was reported to diagnose cytomegalovirus status with high specificity and sensitivity in both the original cohort and the validation cohort. The study gave a list of over 150 TCR beta chains associated with cytomegalovirus. The only immune exposure information available for the cohort was CMV serostatus.

Sequencing was performed on PBMCs. The source is a man aged 25-45 years in good health and CMV-seropositive.

The CDR3 corresponds to CASSVQRGGTDTQYF. The DNA reads as follows: TGCGCCAGCAGTGTGCAGCGGGGGGGCACAGATACGCAGTATTTT. The rearranged segments are TRBV4-1 and TRBJ2-3, with 9 bases aligning to TRBD2. The CDR3 spans 15 residues, from the cysteine through the phenylalanine. Just the 45-base CDR3 DNA is kept, in frame starting at base 1. In the germline V gene, CDR1 corresponds to MGHRA and CDR2 to YSYEKL. Trimmed from V: 6 bases; trimmed from J: 1 base; junction bases lacking a gene match: 5.